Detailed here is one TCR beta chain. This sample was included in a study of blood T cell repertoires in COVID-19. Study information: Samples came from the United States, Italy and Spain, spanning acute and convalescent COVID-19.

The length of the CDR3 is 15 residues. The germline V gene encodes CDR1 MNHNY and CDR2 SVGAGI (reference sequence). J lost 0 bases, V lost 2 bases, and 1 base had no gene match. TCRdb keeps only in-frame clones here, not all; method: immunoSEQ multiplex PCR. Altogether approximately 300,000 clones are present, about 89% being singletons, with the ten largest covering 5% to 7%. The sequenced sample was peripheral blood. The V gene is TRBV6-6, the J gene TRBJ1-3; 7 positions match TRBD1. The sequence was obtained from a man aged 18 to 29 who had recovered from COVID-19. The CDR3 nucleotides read TGTGCCAGCAGTTACAGGGACAGCTCTGGAAACACCATATATTTT. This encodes CASSYRDSSGNTIYF.